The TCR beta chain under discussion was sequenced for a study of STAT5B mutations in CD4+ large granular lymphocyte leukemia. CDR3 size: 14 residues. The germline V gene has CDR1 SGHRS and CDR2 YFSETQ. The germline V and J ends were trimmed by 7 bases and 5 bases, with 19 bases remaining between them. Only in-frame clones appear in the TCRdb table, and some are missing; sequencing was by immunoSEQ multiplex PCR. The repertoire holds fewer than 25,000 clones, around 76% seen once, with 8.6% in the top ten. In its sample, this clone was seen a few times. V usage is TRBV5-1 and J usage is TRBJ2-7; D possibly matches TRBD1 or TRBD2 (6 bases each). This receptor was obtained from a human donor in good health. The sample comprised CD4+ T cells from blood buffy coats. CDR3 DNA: TGCGCCAGCGCTGCACAGGGAGGCATGGACGAGCAGTACTTC. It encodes CASAAQGGMDEQYF. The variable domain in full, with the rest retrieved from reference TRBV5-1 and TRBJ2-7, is KAGVTQTPRYLIKTRGQQVTLSCSPISGHRSVSWYQQTPGQGLQFLFEYFSETQRNKGNFPGRFSGRQFSNSRSEMNVSTLELGDSALYLCASAAQGGMDEQYFGPGTRLTVT.